The clone carrying this T cell receptor (beta chain) showed up just a few times. This entry belongs to a study of cytomegalovirus exposure and HLA in healthy donors. Primers included in the PCR were 60 Vbeta and 13 Jbeta primers. The table came from immunoSEQ multiplex PCR; TCRdb's copy has only in-frame clones and leaves some out. Among roughly 100,000 clones listed, around 73% were seen once. This CDR3 is built from 15 residues. CDR1 and CDR2 (germline): SGHTA, FQGNSA. The junction had 7 bases not matched to a gene; V was cut back by 3 bases and J by 8 bases. V gene TRBV7-2 combines with J gene TRBJ1-6; 7 bases fit TRBD1. Source material: PBMCs. This TCR was recovered from a young man in good health and CMV-seronegative. CDR3 sequence (DNA): TGTGCCAGCAGCTTCCGGGACAGAGAATATTCACCCCTCCACTTT. Protein sequence: CASSFRDREYSPLHF.